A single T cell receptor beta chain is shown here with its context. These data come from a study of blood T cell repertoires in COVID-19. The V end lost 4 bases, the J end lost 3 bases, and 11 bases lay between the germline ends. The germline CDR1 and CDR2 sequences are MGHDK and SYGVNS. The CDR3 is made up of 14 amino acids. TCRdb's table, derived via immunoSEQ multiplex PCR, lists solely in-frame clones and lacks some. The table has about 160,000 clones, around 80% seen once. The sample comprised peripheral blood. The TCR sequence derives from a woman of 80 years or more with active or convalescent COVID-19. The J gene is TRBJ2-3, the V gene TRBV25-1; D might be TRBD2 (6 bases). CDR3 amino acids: CASSVFGGTDTQYF. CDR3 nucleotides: TGTGCCAGCAGTGTATTCGGGGGAACAGATACGCAGTATTTT.